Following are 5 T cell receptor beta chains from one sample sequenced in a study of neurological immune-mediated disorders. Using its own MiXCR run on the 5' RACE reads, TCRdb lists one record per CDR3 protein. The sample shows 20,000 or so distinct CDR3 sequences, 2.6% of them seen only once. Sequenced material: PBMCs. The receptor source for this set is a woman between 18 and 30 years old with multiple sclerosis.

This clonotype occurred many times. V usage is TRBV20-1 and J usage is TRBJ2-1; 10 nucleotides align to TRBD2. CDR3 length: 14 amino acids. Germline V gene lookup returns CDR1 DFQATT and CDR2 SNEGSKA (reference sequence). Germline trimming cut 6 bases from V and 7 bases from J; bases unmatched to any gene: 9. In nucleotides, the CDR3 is TGCAGTGCCGCACTAGCGGGACCCAGGAATGAGCAGTTCTTC. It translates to CSAALAGPRNEQFF.

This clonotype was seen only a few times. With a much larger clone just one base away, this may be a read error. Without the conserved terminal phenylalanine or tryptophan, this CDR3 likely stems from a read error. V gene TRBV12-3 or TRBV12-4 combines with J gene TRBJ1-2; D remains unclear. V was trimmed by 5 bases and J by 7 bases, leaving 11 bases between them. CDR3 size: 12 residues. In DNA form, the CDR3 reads TGTGCCAGCAGTCAGAGGCGGGGTGGCTACACCTAC. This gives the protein CASSQRRGGYTY.

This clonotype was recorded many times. The CDR3 loop reads CASSPGDRVDQPQHF. CDR3 coding DNA: TGCGCCAGCAGCCCGGGGGACAGGGTGGATCAGCCCCAGCATTTT. This chain links TRBV5-1 with TRBJ1-5; 9 bases agree with TRBD1. V lost 4 bases to trimming and J lost 5 bases; unmatched junction nucleotides: 7. The germline CDR1 and CDR2 sequences are SGHRS and YFSETQ. The CDR3 loop spans 15 amino acids.

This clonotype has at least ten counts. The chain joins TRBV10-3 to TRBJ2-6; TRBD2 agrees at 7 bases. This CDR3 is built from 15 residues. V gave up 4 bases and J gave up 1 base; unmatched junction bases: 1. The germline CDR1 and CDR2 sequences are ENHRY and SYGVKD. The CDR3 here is CAISAGGSGANVLTF. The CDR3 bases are TGTGCCATCAGTGCGGGGGGTTCTGGGGCCAACGTCCTGACTTTC.

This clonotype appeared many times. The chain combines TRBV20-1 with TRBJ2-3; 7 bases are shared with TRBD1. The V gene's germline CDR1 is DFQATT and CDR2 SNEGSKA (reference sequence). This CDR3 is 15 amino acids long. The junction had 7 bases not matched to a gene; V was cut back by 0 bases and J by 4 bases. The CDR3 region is CSARDPDRPADTQYF. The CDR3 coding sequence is TGCAGTGCTAGAGATCCGGACAGGCCGGCAGATACGCAGTATTTT.